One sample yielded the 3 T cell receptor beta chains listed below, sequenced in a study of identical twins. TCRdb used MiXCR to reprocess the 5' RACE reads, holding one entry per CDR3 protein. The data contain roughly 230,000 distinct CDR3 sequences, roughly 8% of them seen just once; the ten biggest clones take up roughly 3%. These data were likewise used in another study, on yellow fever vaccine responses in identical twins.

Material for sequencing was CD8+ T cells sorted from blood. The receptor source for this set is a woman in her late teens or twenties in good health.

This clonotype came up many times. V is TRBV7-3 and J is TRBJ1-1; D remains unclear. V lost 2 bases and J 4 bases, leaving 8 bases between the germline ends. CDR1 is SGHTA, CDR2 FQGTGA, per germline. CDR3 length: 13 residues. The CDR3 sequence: CASSLGLSTEAFF. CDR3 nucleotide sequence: TGTGCCAGCAGCTTAGGGTTGAGCACTGAAGCTTTCTTT.

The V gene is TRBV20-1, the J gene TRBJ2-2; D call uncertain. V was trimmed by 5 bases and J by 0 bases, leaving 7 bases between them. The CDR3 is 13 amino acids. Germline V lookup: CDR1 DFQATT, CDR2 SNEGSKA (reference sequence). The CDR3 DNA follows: TGCAGTGCTCAGGCGACGAACACCGGGGAGCTGTTTTTT. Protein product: CSAQATNTGELFF.

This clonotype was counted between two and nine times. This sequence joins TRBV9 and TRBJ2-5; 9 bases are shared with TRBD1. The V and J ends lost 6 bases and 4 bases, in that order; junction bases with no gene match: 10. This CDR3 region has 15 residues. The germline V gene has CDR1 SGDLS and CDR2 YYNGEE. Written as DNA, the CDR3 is TGTGCCAGCAACCCTTCCGGGACAGGGAGAGAGACCCAGTACTTC. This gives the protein CASNPSGTGRETQYF.